Listed below are T cell receptor beta chains from one sample, sequenced in a study of blood T cell repertoires in COVID-19. Data came from immunoSEQ multiplex PCR; TCRdb stores just in-frame clones and leaves some out. Seen here are about 110,000 clones, around 80% observed once, and the top ten hold about 4.5%. The specimen sequenced was peripheral blood. The receptors originated from a human donor in a cohort sampled during active or convalescent COVID-19. Each CDR3 is given with its conserved first and last residue. A D gene is named only where the DNA matches it firmly. Expanded clones get a size class; other rows say once, few or many, or leave the size out.

clone_size d_call j_call v_call cdr3_aa cdr3_nt
few . TRBJ1-6 TRBV7-2 CASSRQGDSPLHF TGTGCCAGCAGCCGACAAGGGGATTCACCCCTCCACTTT
. . TRBJ2-3 TRBV7-9 CASSPKDRITDTQYF TGTGCCAGCAGCCCGAAGGACAGAATCACAGATACGCAGTATTTT
. TRBD2 TRBJ2-5 TRBV11-2 CASSPRRPPGEGETQYF TGTGCCAGCAGCCCGCGTCGCCCTCCCGGGGAGGGAGAGACCCAGTACTTC
. TRBD1 TRBJ2-1 TRBV24-1 CATKQGASNEQFF TGTGCCACTAAACAGGGGGCGTCCAATGAGCAGTTCTTC
few . TRBJ1-6 TRBV27 CASSLSREGYSPLHF TGTGCCAGCAGTTTATCCAGGGAAGGCTATTCACCCCTCCACTTT
. . TRBJ2-1 TRBV2 CASKGQGGGNEQFF TGTGCCAGCAAAGGCCAGGGGGGTGGCAATGAGCAGTTCTTC
once . TRBJ1-5 TRBV5-6 CASSLAQLQPQHF TGTGCCAGCAGCTTGGCGCAGTTGCAGCCCCAGCATTTT
. . TRBJ2-7 TRBV5-1 CASSRTILSLASLEQYF TGCGCCAGCAGCCGTACCATCCTCTCCCTTGCGTCTCTCGAGCAGTACTTC
once TRBD1 TRBJ1-5 TRBV19 CASSSYSGTGNSNQPQHF TGTGCCAGTAGTTCCTACTCTGGGACAGGCAATAGCAATCAGCCCCAGCATTTT
. TRBD2 TRBJ2-7 TRBV5-6 CASSYRGGVSPYEQYF TGTGCCAGCAGCTATCGGGGAGGGGTAAGTCCCTACGAGCAGTACTTC
few TRBD1 TRBJ2-7 TRBV7-2 CASSLGTAYEQYF TGTGCCAGCAGCTTGGGGACAGCCTACGAGCAGTACTTC
. . TRBJ2-7 TRBV29-1 CSAKTVAGGYEQYF TGCAGCGCCAAGACCGTGGCTGGGGGGTACGAGCAGTACTTC
. TRBD1 TRBJ2-7 TRBV5-4 CASSPAGTGGDEQYF TGTGCCAGCAGCCCCGCTGGGACAGGGGGGGACGAGCAGTACTTC
. . TRBJ2-5 TRBV12-5 CASGFRTDGTQYF TGTGCTAGTGGTTTTCGGACAGACGGGACCCAGTACTTC
. . TRBJ1-4 TRBV21-1 CASSRQLFNEKLFF TGTGCCAGCAGCCGACAGCTTTTTAATGAAAAACTGTTTTTT
. . TRBJ2-2 TRBV24-1 CATSDPGGGLAGELFF TGTGCCACCAGTGACCCTGGGGGGGGGCTTGCCGGGGAGCTGTTTTTT
. TRBD1 TRBJ2-1 TRBV19 CASSMPQGVGDNEQFF TGTGCCAGTAGTATGCCACAGGGGGTGGGCGACAATGAGCAGTTCTTC
. TRBD2 TRBJ2-2 TRBV6-4 CASSGAGGGVRELFF TGTGCCAGCAGTGGGGCGGGAGGAGGAGTTAGGGAGCTGTTTTTT
once . TRBJ2-2 TRBV4-1 CASSQDSYNTGELFF TGCGCCAGCAGCCAAGATTCCTACAACACCGGGGAGCTGTTTTTT
. . TRBJ2-7 TRBV7-9 CASSRGREQYF TGTGCCAGCAGTAGGGGTCGCGAGCAGTACTTC
. TRBD2 TRBJ2-7 TRBV5-1 CASSLDSGRAGYEQYF TGCGCCAGCAGCTTGGACTCCGGGAGGGCCGGGTACGAGCAGTACTTC
few . TRBJ1-1 TRBV7-9 CASLTQNTEAFF TGTGCCAGCCTCACACAGAACACTGAAGCTTTCTTT
. . TRBJ2-1 TRBV3-1/TRBV3-2 CAEATLLDEQFF TGTGCCGAAGCGACCCTATTGGATGAGCAGTTCTTC
once . TRBJ2-1 TRBV28 CASSPPTGYYNEQFF TGTGCCAGCAGTCCTCCGACAGGCTACTACAATGAGCAGTTCTTC
. . TRBJ2-5 TRBV5-1 CASSLDSGGKTQYF TGCGCCAGCAGCTTGGATAGCGGAGGGAAGACCCAGTACTTC
. TRBD1 TRBJ2-3 TRBV10-2 CASSDPGQGTDTQYF TGCGCCAGCAGTGACCCGGGACAGGGAACAGATACGCAGTATTTT
. . TRBJ2-1 TRBV11-3 CASQGGLYNEQFF TGTGCCAGCCAGGGGGGACTCTACAATGAGCAGTTCTTC
. . TRBJ2-1 TRBV3-1/TRBV3-2 CASSQPRFSSSYNEQFF TGTGCCAGCAGCCAACCGAGATTCTCGAGCTCCTACAATGAGCAGTTCTTC
once . TRBJ1-2 TRBV5-4 CASSLDGGFEYGYTF TGTGCCAGCAGCTTGGATGGAGGGTTCGAGTATGGCTACACCTTC
. TRBD1 TRBJ2-7 TRBV6-4 CASSHGQGHEQYF TGTGCCAGCAGTCATGGACAGGGCCACGAGCAGTACTTC
. TRBD2 TRBJ2-1 TRBV15 CATSREGLVGGRNYEQFF TGTGCCACCAGCAGAGAGGGTTTGGTCGGGGGGAGAAATTATGAGCAGTTCTTC
. . TRBJ2-7 TRBV11-2 CASSLYGRSQVEQYF TGTGCCAGCAGCTTATACGGCCGCTCCCAGGTGGAGCAGTACTTC
. . TRBJ1-5 TRBV6-2/TRBV6-3 CASSSNLLDSSLSNQPQHF TGTGCCAGCAGCTCCAACCTCCTTGACAGCTCCCTTAGCAATCAGCCCCAGCATTTT
. . TRBJ2-1 TRBV5-1 CASTPPGTNNEQFF TGCGCCAGCACTCCTCCCGGGACAAACAATGAGCAGTTCTTC
. TRBD1 TRBJ1-4 TRBV2 CASSAVTGGREKLFF TGTGCCAGCAGTGCCGTGACAGGGGGTCGGGAAAAACTGTTTTTT
. TRBD2 TRBJ2-1 TRBV4-3 CASSQSSQRGGNEQFF TGCGCCAGCAGCCAATCTTCCCAGCGGGGGGGCAATGAGCAGTTCTTC
. TRBD2 TRBJ2-2 TRBV27 CASSPATSRFGELFF TGTGCCAGCAGTCCCGCGACTAGCAGGTTCGGGGAGCTGTTTTTT
. TRBD2 TRBJ2-1 TRBV4-3 CASSPAGGRGSSYNEQFF TGCGCCAGCAGCCCAGCGGGGGGCCGGGGGAGCTCCTACAATGAGCAGTTCTTC
. TRBD2 TRBJ2-1 TRBV13 CASSSSGLAGFASYNEQFF TGTGCCAGCAGCTCATCGGGACTAGCGGGGTTTGCCTCCTACAATGAGCAGTTCTTC
. TRBD1 TRBJ1-1 TRBV5-1 CASSSEGTGNTEAFF TGCGCCAGCAGCTCGGAAGGGACAGGGAACACTGAAGCTTTCTTT
. . TRBJ2-3 TRBV28 CASSSRVAVFSTGTQYF TGTGCCAGCAGTTCCCGTGTTGCGGTCTTTAGCACAGGTACGCAGTATTTT
. TRBD1 TRBJ1-5 TRBV19 CASSQQGAQPQHF TGTGCCAGTAGCCAACAGGGGGCTCAGCCCCAGCATTTT
. . TRBJ2-1 TRBV5-6 CASSLSPRREFF TGTGCCAGCAGCTTGAGTCCTCGTCGAGAGTTCTTC
once TRBD1 TRBJ1-4 TRBV15 CATSGGGQGSEKLFF TGTGCCACCAGCGGCGGGGGACAGGGTAGTGAAAAACTGTTTTTT